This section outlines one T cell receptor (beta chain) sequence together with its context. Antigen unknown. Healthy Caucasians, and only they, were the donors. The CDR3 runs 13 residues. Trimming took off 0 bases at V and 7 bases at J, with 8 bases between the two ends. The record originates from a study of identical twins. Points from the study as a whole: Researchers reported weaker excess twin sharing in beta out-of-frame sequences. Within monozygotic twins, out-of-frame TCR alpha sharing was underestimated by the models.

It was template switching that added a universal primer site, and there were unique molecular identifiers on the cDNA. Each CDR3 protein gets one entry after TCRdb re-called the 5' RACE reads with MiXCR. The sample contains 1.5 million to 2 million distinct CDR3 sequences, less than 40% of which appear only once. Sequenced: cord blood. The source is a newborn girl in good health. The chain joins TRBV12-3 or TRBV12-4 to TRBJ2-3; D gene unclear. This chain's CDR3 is CASSLAGINTQYF. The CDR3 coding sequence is TGTGCCAGCAGTTTAGCGGGGATTAATACGCAGTATTTT.